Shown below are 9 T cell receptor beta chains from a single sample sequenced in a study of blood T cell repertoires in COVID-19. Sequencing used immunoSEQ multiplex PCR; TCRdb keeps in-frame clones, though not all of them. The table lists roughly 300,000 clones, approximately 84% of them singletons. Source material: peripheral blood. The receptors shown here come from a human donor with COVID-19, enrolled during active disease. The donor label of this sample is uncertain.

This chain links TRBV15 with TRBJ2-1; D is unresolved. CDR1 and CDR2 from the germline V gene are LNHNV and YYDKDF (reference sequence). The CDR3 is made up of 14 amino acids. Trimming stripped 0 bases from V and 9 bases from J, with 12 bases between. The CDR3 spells CATSRDQPTPEQFF. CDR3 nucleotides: TGTGCCACCAGCAGAGATCAGCCGACTCCTGAGCAGTTCTTC.

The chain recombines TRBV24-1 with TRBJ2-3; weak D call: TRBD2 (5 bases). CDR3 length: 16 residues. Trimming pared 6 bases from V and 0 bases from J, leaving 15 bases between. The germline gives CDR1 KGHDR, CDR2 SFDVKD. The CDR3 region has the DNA TGTGCCACCAGTCGGGGAGTGGCCTTTAGCACAGATACGCAGTATTTT. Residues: CATSRGVAFSTDTQYF.

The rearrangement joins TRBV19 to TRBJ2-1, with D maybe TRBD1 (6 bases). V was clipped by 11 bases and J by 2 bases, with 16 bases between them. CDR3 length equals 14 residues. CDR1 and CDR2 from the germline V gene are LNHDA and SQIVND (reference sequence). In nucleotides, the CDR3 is TGTGCCTCATCGCAGGGGTTCACCTACAATGAGCAGTTCTTC. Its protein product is CASSQGFTYNEQFF.

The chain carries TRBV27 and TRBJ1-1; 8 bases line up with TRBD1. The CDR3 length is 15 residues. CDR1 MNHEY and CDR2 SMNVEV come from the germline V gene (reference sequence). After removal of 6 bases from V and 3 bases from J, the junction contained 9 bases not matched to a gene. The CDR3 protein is CASSPRLTGDTEAFF. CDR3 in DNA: TGTGCCAGCAGCCCACGCCTGACAGGGGACACTGAAGCTTTCTTT.

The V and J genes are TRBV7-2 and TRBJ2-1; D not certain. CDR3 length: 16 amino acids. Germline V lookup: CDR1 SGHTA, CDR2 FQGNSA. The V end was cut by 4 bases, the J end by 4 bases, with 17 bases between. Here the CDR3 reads CASSSSRVAVYNEQFF. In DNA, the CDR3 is TGTGCCAGCAGCTCTTCCCGGGTGGCGGTATACAATGAGCAGTTCTTC.

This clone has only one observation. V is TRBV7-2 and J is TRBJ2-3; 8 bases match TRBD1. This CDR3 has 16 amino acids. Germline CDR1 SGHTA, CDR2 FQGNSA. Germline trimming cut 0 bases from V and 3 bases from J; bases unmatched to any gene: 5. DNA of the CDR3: TGTGCCAGCAGCTTAGCACCGACAGGGGCAACAGATACGCAGTATTTT. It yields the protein CASSLAPTGATDTQYF.

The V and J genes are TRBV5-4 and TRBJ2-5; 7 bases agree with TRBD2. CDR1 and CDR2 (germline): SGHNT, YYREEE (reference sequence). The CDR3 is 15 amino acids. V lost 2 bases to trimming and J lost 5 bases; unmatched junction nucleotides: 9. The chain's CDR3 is CASSLPGQGGETQYF. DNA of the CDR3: TGTGCCAGCAGCTTACCCGGGCAGGGAGGGGAGACCCAGTACTTC. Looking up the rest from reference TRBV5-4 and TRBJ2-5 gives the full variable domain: ETGVTQSPTHLIKTRGQQVTLRCSSQSGHNTVSWYQQALGQGPQFIFQYYREEENGRGNFPPRFSGLQFPNYSSELNVNALELDDSALYLCASSLPGQGGETQYFGPGTRLLVL.

CDR3 loop: CASSSTVNTYEQYF. In DNA, the CDR3 is TGTGCCAGCAGCTCGACAGTAAATACCTACGAGCAGTACTTC. The chain is built from TRBV11-2 and TRBJ2-7, with D perhaps matching TRBD1 (5 bases). The V end was cut by 4 bases, the J end by 2 bases, with 12 bases between. Germline V gives CDR1 SGHAT, CDR2 FQNNGV. CDR3 length: 14 amino acids.

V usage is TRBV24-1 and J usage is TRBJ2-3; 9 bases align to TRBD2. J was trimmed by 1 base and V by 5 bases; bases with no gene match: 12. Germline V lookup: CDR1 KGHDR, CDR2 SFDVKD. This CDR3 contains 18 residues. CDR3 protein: CATSGGLKVAGGTDTQYF. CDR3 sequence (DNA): TGTGCCACCAGTGGCGGCCTGAAGGTAGCGGGAGGCACAGATACGCAGTATTTT.